This section outlines one T cell receptor (beta chain) sequence together with its context. The data derive from a study of blood T cell repertoires in COVID-19. For the study at large: Spain, Italy and the United States supplied samples that represented acute and convalescent COVID-19. In each case, the material was cDNA or gDNA derived from T cells, B-cell-depleted T cells, or PBMCs.

How the authors handled the data: Reference gene primers were amplified, and this amplification served to estimate nucleated cell counts. Assay: immunoSEQ multiplex PCR; the TCRdb copy retains only in-frame clones and omits some. V and J calls and clone size come straight from that table; D and trimming were deduced from the DNA. The table has about half a million clones, 70% to 90% seen once. The V and J ends lost 2 bases and 0 bases respectively, with 13 bases between them. The CDR3 length is 16 residues. Germline V gene data show CDR1 as SGHRS and CDR2 as YFSETQ. The material sequenced was peripheral blood. The chain couples TRBV5-1 to TRBJ2-3; D is possibly TRBD1 (6 bases). The sequence was collected from a human donor in a cohort sampled during active COVID-19. DNA for the CDR3: TGCGCCAGCAGCTTCGGACAGTCCCTTAGCACAGATACGCAGTATTTT. Translation: CASSFGQSLSTDTQYF.